This record looks at one T cell receptor (beta chain) sequence and its context. This clonotype was recorded many times. There is no known antigen for this receptor. It has no much larger one-base neighbor in the sample; base qualities were not kept. The record originates from a study of T cell repertoires in cytomegalovirus infection (dated by TCRdb to about 2019). Describing the broader study: Donor HLA type was relevant to the analysis, as public TCR beta signatures indicated carriage of CMV infection together with the matching HLA type.

Sequencing was carried out with an Illumina HiSeq 1500. TCRdb passed the public sequencing reads through fastp at Q25 and MiXCR, retaining productive beta sequences. Entries are consolidated by CDR3 protein sequence, retaining the most common genes and DNA. Counted in this sample were approximately 500,000 distinct CDR3 sequences; 16% of them appeared once. The ten largest make up approximately 24% of the sample. Here is what the overall study found, with its caveats: The ex vivo response was dominated by HLA-C-restricted CMV-specific TCR beta clonotypes, and the single most frequent clonotype in two of eight donors was supplied by these HLA-C-restricted clonotypes. Cumulative frequency of public TCR beta family members discriminated carriers of CMV infection plus the relevant HLA type in this cohort and an independent approximately 350-donor cohort.

Including the terminal cysteine and phenylalanine, the CDR3 comprises 15 residues. CDR3 DNA is the only sequence kept; it has 45 bases, read in frame from the first base. Trimming leaves V shorter by 3 bases and J shorter by 4 bases, with the junction holding 8 bases beyond the gene matches. Reading the germline V gene gives CDR1 SGHRS and CDR2 YFSETQ. The chain is encoded by TRBV5-1 joined to TRBJ2-3, with 7 junctional bases fitting TRBD1. This TCR came from a human donor in good health (CMV status not recorded). Some clones in this sample may be carry-over from other donors' samples. The specimen sequenced was CD8+ T cells from PBMCs. The DNA sequence follows: TGCGCCAGCAGCTGGACAGGAACAGCCCCAGATACGCAGTATTTT. It translates as CASSWTGTAPDTQYF.